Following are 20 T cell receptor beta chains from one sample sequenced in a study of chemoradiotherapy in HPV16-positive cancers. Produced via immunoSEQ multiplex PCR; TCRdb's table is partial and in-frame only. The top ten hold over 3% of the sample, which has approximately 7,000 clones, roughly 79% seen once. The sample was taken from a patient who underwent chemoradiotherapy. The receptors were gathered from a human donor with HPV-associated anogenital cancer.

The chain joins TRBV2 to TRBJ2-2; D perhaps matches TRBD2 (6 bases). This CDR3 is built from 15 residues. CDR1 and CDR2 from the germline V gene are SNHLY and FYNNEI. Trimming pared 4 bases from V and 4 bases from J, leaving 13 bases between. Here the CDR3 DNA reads TGTGCCAGCAGTGCGCTAGCGATAAGCACCGGGGAGCTGTTTTTT. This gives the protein CASSALAISTGELFF.

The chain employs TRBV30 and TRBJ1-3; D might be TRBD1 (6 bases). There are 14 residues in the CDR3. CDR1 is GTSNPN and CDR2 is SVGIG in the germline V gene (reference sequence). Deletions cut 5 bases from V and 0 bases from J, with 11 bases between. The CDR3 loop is CAWSTGSSGNTIYF. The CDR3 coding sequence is TGTGCCTGGTCGACAGGTTCCTCTGGAAACACCATATATTTT.

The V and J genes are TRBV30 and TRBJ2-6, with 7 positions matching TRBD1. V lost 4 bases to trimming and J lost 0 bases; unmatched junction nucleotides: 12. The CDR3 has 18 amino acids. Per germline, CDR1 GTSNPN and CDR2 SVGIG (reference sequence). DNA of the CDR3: TGTGCCTGGAAAAGGATAGGGACAGCCACCTCTGGGGCCAACGTCCTGACTTTC. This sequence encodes CAWKRIGTATSGANVLTF.

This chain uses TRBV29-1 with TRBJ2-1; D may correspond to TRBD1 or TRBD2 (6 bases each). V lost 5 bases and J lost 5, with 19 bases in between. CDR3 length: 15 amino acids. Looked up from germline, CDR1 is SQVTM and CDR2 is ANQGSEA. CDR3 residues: CSVRNGRGPHNEQFF. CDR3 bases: TGCAGCGTTAGGAATGGCCGGGGGCCCCACAATGAGCAGTTCTTC.

The CDR3 protein is CASSIQGAETQYF. The CDR3 DNA sequence: TGTGCCAGTAGTATCCAGGGGGCAGAGACCCAGTACTTC. J is TRBJ2-5 and V is TRBV19; 8 nucleotides match TRBD1. This CDR3 has 13 amino acids. V lost 3 bases to trimming and J lost 4 bases; unmatched junction nucleotides: 1. Germline CDR1 and CDR2: LNHDA and SQIVND (reference sequence).

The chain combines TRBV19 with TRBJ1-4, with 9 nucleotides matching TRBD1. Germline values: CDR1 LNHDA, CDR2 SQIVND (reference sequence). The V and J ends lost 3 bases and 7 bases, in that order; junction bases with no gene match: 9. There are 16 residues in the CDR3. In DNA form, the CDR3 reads TGTGCCAGTAGTATCAGGACAGGGGCCGTCGGTGAAAAACTGTTTTTT. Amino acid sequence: CASSIRTGAVGEKLFF.

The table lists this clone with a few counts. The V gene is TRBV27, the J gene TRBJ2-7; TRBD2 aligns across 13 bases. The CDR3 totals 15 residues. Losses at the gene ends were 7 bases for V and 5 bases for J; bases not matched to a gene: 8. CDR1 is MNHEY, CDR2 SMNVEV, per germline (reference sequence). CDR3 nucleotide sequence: TGTGCCAGCACCGCACTAGCGGGGGGGCGGGACGAGCAGTACTTC. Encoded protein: CASTALAGGRDEQYF.

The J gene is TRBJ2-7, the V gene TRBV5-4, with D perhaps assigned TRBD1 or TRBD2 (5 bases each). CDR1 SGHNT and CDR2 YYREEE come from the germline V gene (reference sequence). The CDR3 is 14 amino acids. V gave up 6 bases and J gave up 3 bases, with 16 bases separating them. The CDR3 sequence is CASTQTGTDYEQYF. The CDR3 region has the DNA TGTGCCAGCACCCAAACCGGGACCGACTACGAGCAGTACTTC.

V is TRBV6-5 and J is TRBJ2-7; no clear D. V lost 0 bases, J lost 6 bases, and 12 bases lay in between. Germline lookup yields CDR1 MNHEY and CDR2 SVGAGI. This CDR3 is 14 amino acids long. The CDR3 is CASSYSASNTEQYF. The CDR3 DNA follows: TGTGCCAGCAGTTACTCTGCCAGCAATACCGAGCAGTACTTC.

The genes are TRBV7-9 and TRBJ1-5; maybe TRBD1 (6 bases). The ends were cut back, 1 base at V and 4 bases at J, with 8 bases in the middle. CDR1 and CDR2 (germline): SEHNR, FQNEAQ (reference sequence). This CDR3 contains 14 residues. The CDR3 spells CASSLEGGNQPQHF. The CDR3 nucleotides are TGTGCCAGCAGCTTAGAAGGGGGTAATCAGCCCCAGCATTTT.

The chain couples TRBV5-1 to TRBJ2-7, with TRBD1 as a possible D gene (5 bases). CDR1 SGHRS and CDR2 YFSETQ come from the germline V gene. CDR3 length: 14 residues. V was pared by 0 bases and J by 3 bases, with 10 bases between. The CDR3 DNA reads TGCGCCAGCAGCTTGGAGGGGATGATCTACGAGCAGTACTTC. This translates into CASSLEGMIYEQYF.

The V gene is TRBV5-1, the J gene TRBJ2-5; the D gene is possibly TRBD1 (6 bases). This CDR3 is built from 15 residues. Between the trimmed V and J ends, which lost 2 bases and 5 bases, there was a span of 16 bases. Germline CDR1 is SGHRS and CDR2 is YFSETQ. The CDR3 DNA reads TGCGCCAGCAGCTTCGGCGCAGGGGTAATGGAGACCCAGTACTTC. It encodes CASSFGAGVMETQYF.

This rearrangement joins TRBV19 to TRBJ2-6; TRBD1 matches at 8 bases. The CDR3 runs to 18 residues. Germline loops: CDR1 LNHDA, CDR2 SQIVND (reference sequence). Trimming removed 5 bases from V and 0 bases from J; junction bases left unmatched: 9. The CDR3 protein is CASSPRDRPSSGANVLTF. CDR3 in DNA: TGTGCCAGTAGTCCGAGGGACAGGCCTAGCTCTGGGGCCAACGTCCTGACTTTC.

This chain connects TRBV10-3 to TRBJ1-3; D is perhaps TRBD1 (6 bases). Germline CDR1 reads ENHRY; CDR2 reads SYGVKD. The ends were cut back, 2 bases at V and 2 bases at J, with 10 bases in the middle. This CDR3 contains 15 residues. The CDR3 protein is CAISEPRGTGNTIYF. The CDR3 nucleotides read TGTGCCATCAGTGAGCCTAGGGGGACTGGAAACACCATATATTTT.

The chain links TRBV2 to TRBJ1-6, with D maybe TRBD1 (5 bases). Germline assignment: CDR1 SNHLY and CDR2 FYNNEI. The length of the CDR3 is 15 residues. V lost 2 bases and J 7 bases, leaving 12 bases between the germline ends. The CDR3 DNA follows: TGTGCCAGCAGTGAACGTGGTCAGGGAAATTCACCCCTCCACTTT. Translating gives CASSERGQGNSPLHF.

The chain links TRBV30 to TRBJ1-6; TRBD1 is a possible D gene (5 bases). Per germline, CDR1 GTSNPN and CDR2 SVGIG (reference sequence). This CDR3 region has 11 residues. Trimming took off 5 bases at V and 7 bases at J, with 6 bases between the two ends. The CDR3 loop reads CAWEGNSPLHF. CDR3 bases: TGTGCCTGGGAGGGGAATTCACCCCTCCACTTT.

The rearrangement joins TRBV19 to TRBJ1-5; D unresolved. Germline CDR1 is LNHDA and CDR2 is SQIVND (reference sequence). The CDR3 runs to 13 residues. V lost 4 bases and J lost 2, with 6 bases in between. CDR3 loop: CASSTGRNQPQHF. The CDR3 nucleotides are TGTGCCAGTAGTACTGGACGCAATCAGCCCCAGCATTTT.

This CDR3 reads CASSLGRYFQETQYF. The CDR3 bases are TGTGCCAGCAGCTTGGGACGGTACTTCCAAGAGACCCAGTACTTC. V gene TRBV28 combines with J gene TRBJ2-5; TRBD1 or TRBD2 may be the D gene (5 bases each). This CDR3 is 15 amino acids long. V lost 6 bases, J lost 1 base, and 15 bases lay in between. Germline loops: CDR1 MDHEN, CDR2 SYDVKM.

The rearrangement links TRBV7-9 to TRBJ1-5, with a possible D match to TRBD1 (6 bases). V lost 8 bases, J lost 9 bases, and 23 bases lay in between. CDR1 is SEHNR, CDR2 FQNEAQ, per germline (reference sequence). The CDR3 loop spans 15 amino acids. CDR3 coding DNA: TGTGCCAGCCCTCGTTTCGTGGGGGGGCATAGGCCCCAGCATTTT. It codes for CASPRFVGGHRPQHF.

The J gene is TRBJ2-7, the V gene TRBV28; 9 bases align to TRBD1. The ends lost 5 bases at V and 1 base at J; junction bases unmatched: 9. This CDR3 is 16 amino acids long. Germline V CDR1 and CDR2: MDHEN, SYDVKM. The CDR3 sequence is CASSLRPGTGSYEQYF. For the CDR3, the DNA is TGTGCCAGCAGTCTCCGACCCGGGACAGGGTCCTACGAGCAGTACTTC.